This T cell receptor beta chain derives from a study of blood T cell repertoires in COVID-19. Profiling relied on immunoSEQ multiplex PCR, and the TCRdb table lists in-frame clones only, not all of them. The sample has roughly 130,000 clones, 86% seen once. Deletions cut 5 bases from V and 8 bases from J, with 15 bases between. The CDR3 runs to 13 residues. CDR1 is GTSNPN, CDR2 SVGIG, per germline (reference sequence). The chain couples TRBV30 to TRBJ1-4; tentative D call: TRBD1 (6 bases). The origin of this receptor is a man aged 35 to 55 with acute or convalescent COVID-19. Sequencing input: peripheral blood. The CDR3 nucleotides are TGTGCCTGGCAACGGGACACCCGCGAAAAACTGTTTTTT. Translating it yields CAWQRDTREKLFF.